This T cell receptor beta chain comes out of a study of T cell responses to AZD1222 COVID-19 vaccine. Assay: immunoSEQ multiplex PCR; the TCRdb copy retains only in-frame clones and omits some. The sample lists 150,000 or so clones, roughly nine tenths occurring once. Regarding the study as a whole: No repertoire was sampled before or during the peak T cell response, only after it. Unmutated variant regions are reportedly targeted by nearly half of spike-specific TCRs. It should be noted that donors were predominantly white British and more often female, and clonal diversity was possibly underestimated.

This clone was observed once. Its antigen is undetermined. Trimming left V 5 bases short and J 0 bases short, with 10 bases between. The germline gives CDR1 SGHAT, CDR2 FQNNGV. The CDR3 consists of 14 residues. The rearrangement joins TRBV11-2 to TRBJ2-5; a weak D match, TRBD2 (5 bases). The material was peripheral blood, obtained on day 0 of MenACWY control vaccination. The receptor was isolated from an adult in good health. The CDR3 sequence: CASSPSGNQETQYF. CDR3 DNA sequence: TGTGCCAGCAGCCCAAGCGGAAACCAAGAGACCCAGTACTTC.